This entry features one T cell receptor beta chain sequence. Its target is unknown. RNA, once extracted, was reverse transcribed into cDNA for use as the sequencing template. Sequenced by immunoSEQ multiplex PCR; TCRdb stores in-frame clones only, minus some. The data hold 95,000 to 100,000 clones, with under 70% observed a single time. Treatment noted: oral pan-JAK inhibitor, 5-10 mg twice daily. The CDR3 contains 12 residues. Germline loops: CDR1 MNHEY, CDR2 SMNVEV (reference sequence). The V end lost 3 bases, the J end lost 7 bases, and 10 bases lay between the germline ends. This sample was included in a study of CD8+ T cells in alopecia areata. Points from the study as a whole: An increase in clonality over normal scalp was evident in lesional scalp, especially alopecia totalis/universalis. Tofacitinib significantly lowered scalp clonality and expanded CD8+ clones among the top 100.

This chain joins TRBV27 and TRBJ2-7, with a possible D match to TRBD1 (5 bases). The receptor was isolated from a human donor with alopecia areata. The starting material was CD8+ T cells sorted from blood, obtained at week 4, from a patient treated with tofacitinib. CDR3 protein: CASSFGTGEQYF. The DNA for the CDR3 is TGTGCCAGCAGTTTCGGCACAGGAGAGCAGTACTTC.